This passage covers 20 T cell receptor beta chains from one sample sequenced in a study of memory CD4+ T cells and cytomegalovirus serostatus. Profiling relied on immunoSEQ multiplex PCR, and the TCRdb table lists in-frame clones only, not all of them. The table has 80,000 to 100,000 clones, 80% seen once. Single viable CD3+CD4+CD8-CD45RO+ cells were sorted as the memory CD4+ T cells. Sequencing was performed on memory CD4+ T cells from blood. These receptors were obtained from an adult in good health and CMV-seropositive.

This clone was counted between two and nine times. CDR3 sequence reads: CATSGMSYEQYF. The DNA of the CDR3 is TGTGCCACCAGCGGTATGTCCTACGAGCAGTACTTC. The chain combines TRBV2 with TRBJ2-7; D might be TRBD2 (5 bases). Trimming left V 10 bases short and J 1 base short, with 11 bases between. CDR3 length equals 12 residues. Germline V CDR1 and CDR2: SNHLY, FYNNEI.

The chain recombines TRBV6-6 with TRBJ2-7; D may be TRBD1 or TRBD2 (5 bases each). Trimming stripped 4 bases from V and 2 bases from J, with 15 bases between. Germline V gene sequence: CDR1 MNHNY, CDR2 SVGAGI (reference sequence). CDR3 size: 15 residues. Here the CDR3 reads CASSWGTSATYEQYF. The CDR3 nucleotides read TGTGCCAGCAGTTGGGGGACCTCCGCGACCTACGAGCAGTACTTC.

The V call is TRBV7-9, the J call TRBJ2-5; tentative D call: TRBD2 (5 bases). The CDR3 has 14 residues. Germline V gene lookup returns CDR1 SEHNR and CDR2 FQNEAQ (reference sequence). Trimming removed 6 bases from V and 2 bases from J, with 13 bases in between. CDR3 in DNA: TGTGCCAGCAGGTCGTCGGGAACTCAAGAGACCCAGTACTTC. Residues: CASRSSGTQETQYF.

This clone is a singleton in its sample. This rearrangement joins TRBV7-9 to TRBJ2-5; tentatively, D is TRBD2 (5 bases). The V and J ends lost 7 bases and 1 base respectively, with 13 bases between them. Germline loops: CDR1 SEHNR, CDR2 FQNEAQ (reference sequence). CDR3 length equals 14 residues. CDR3 in amino acids: CASTFGGPQETQYF. CDR3 coding DNA: TGTGCCAGCACCTTCGGCGGGCCCCAAGAGACCCAGTACTTC.

This sequence joins TRBV4-2 and TRBJ2-1; D unresolved. The germline V and J ends were trimmed by 1 base and 6 bases, with 10 bases remaining between them. The CDR3 totals 14 residues. Germline-derived CDR1 and CDR2 are LGHNA and YNFKEQ. In nucleotides, the CDR3 is TGTGCCAGCAGCCAAGTCGGCCGGGTCAATGAGCAGTTCTTC. Its translation: CASSQVGRVNEQFF.

This clone occurred a few times. This CDR3 reads CASSPGHQQPQHF. DNA for the CDR3: TGTGCCAGCTCACCGGGACACCAACAGCCCCAGCATTTT. The rearrangement links TRBV18 to TRBJ1-5, with D possibly TRBD1 on 6 matching bases. CDR1 KGHSH and CDR2 LQKENI come from the germline V gene. The V and J ends lost 3 bases and 7 bases respectively, with 10 bases between them. The CDR3 has 13 amino acids.

This chain joins TRBV6-5 and TRBJ2-7; D might be TRBD1 (5 bases). CDR3 length: 13 amino acids. The germline CDR1 and CDR2 sequences are MNHEY and SVGAGI. V gave up 2 bases and J gave up 7 bases, with 12 bases separating them. In nucleotides, the CDR3 is TGTGCCAGCAGTTACGACTGGGCAGGGGAGCAGTACTTC. Translation: CASSYDWAGEQYF.

This chain connects TRBV28 to TRBJ2-1, with 10 nucleotides matching TRBD1. CDR3 length equals 16 residues. After removal of 4 bases from V and 9 bases from J, the junction contained 12 bases not matched to a gene. Germline V CDR1 and CDR2: MDHEN, SYDVKM. The CDR3 nucleotides are TGTGCCAGCAGTTCCATCCGGGACAGGGGCCATGTTGAGCAGTTCTTC. It encodes CASSSIRDRGHVEQFF.

The chain links TRBV6-1 to TRBJ1-5; 8 nucleotides agree with TRBD1. V shed 7 bases and J 0 bases; nucleotides not matched to a gene: 5. CDR3 length: 15 residues. Germline assignment: CDR1 MNHNS and CDR2 SASEGT. The CDR3 loop is CASILDRGSNQPQHF. CDR3 nucleotides: TGTGCCAGCATTCTAGACAGGGGTAGCAATCAGCCCCAGCATTTT.

CDR3 residues: CASSTHRGTEAFF. The DNA of the CDR3 is TGTGCCAGCAGCACGCATAGAGGGACTGAAGCTTTCTTT. The V gene is TRBV6-6, the J gene TRBJ1-1; D is undetermined. Germline V lookup: CDR1 MNHNY, CDR2 SVGAGI (reference sequence). The CDR3 spans 13 residues. The germline V and J ends were trimmed by 6 bases and 5 bases, with 13 bases remaining between them.

The gene calls are TRBV7-9 and TRBJ1-2; TRBD1 might be the D (5 bases). Germline CDR1 is SEHNR and CDR2 is FQNEAQ (reference sequence). Deletions cut 2 bases from V and 1 base from J, with 17 bases between. The CDR3 contains 17 residues. The DNA for the CDR3 is TGTGCCAGCAGCTTATGGTGGAGGGGCCAGGGTAACTATGGCTACACCTTC. Translating it yields CASSLWWRGQGNYGYTF.

This rearrangement joins TRBV2 to TRBJ1-2; D perhaps matches TRBD1 (6 bases). The germline V gene has CDR1 SNHLY and CDR2 FYNNEI. CDR3 length: 15 residues. The V gene lost 9 bases and the J gene lost 1 base, with 18 bases spanning the gap. Written as DNA, the CDR3 is TGTGCCAGGATAAAAAGGGGGGGCCTTAACTATGGCTACACCTTC. Residues: CARIKRGGLNYGYTF.

J is TRBJ2-1 and V is TRBV11-1; D possibly corresponds to TRBD2 (5 bases). V lost 7 bases, J lost 0 bases, and 10 bases lay in between. CDR1 and CDR2 from the germline V gene are SGHAT and FQDESV (reference sequence). The CDR3 length is 14 residues. The CDR3 coding sequence is TGTGCCAGCACGCGGGTTAGCTCCTACAATGAGCAGTTCTTC. Translating it yields CASTRVSSYNEQFF. The full variable domain, with the rest looked up from reference TRBV11-1 and TRBJ2-1, is EAEVAQSPRYKITEKSQAVAFWCDPISGHATLYWYRQILGQGPELLVQFQDESVVDDSQLPKDRFSAERLKGVDSTLKIQPAELGDSAMYLCASTRVSSYNEQFFGPGTRLTVL.

The chain joins TRBV29-1 to TRBJ1-1, with 9 bases fitting TRBD1. The CDR3 covers 14 residues. CDR1 and CDR2 (germline): SQVTM, ANQGSEA. The J segment lost 4 bases and the V segment lost 7 bases, leaving 10 bases of the junction unmatched. DNA for the CDR3: TGCAGCGCCCGAAGAGAGGACAGGGGCACTGAAGCTTTCTTT. It yields the protein CSARREDRGTEAFF.

The V and J genes are TRBV2 and TRBJ2-7; 7 bases map to TRBD1. The germline gives CDR1 SNHLY, CDR2 FYNNEI. The CDR3 runs to 12 residues. The V and J ends lost 8 bases and 6 bases, in that order; junction bases with no gene match: 7. The CDR3 sequence: CASGQDLAEQYF. Written as DNA, the CDR3 is TGTGCCAGCGGACAGGACCTGGCCGAGCAGTACTTC.

CDR3 bases: TGTGCCAGTAGTATGGGGACGGTACCAAACACTGAAGCTTTCTTT. Residues: CASSMGTVPNTEAFF. This sequence joins TRBV19 and TRBJ1-1; possibly TRBD1 for D (5 bases). The ends were cut back, 3 bases at V and 2 bases at J, with 13 bases in the middle. Germline V gene lookup returns CDR1 LNHDA and CDR2 SQIVND (reference sequence). The CDR3 loop spans 15 amino acids.

This clone has just one count. The J gene is TRBJ2-7, the V gene TRBV28, with D maybe TRBD2 (5 bases). Trimming pared 1 base from V and 2 bases from J, leaving 12 bases between. The CDR3 has 15 amino acids. Germline lookup yields CDR1 MDHEN and CDR2 SYDVKM. The chain's CDR3 is CASSLFRDLAYEQYF. Here the CDR3 DNA reads TGTGCCAGCAGTTTATTTCGGGATCTGGCCTACGAGCAGTACTTC. The full variable domain, rest sourced from reference TRBV28 and TRBJ2-7, is DVKVTQSSRYLVKRTGEKVFLECVQDMDHENMFWYRQDPGLGLRLIYFSYDVKMKEKGDIPEGYSVSREKKERFSLILESASTNQTSMYLCASSLFRDLAYEQYFGPGTRLTVT.

V gene TRBV15 combines with J gene TRBJ1-2; unclear D gene. Between the trimmed V and J ends, which lost 0 bases and 7 bases, there was a span of 9 bases. Germline CDR1 LNHNV, CDR2 YYDKDF (reference sequence). The CDR3 is 13 amino acids. The CDR3 here is CATSRDESGGYTF. CDR3 nucleotide sequence: TGTGCCACCAGCAGAGATGAATCTGGTGGCTACACCTTC.

This clone was recorded a few times. The chain employs TRBV6-1 and TRBJ2-5, with TRBD2 identical over 12 bases. The germline V gene encodes CDR1 MNHNS and CDR2 SASEGT. After removal of 2 bases from V and 2 bases from J, the junction contained 0 bases not matched to a gene. The CDR3 is 15 amino acids. The CDR3: CASSELAGGQETQYF. Here the CDR3 DNA reads TGTGCCAGCAGTGAACTAGCGGGAGGGCAAGAGACCCAGTACTTC.

The rearrangement links TRBV6-5 to TRBJ2-7; 7 bases line up with TRBD1. The ends lost 2 bases at V and 3 bases at J; junction bases unmatched: 7. CDR3 length equals 15 residues. Germline CDR1 MNHEY, CDR2 SVGAGI. The CDR3 reads CASSYGGGTDYEQYF. The CDR3 nucleotides read TGTGCCAGCAGTTACGGGGGTGGGACAGACTACGAGCAGTACTTC.